The T cell receptor (beta chain) described here comes from a study of beta chain features in type 1 diabetes. Regarding the study as a whole: Shorter TCRB CDR3s, moderately but significantly so, marked every one of the four CD4+ subsets in Type 1 diabetes patients. In cDNA sequencing, cells with high TCR expression could be over-represented. The study found fewer insertions and more deletions at VDJ junctions in type 1 diabetes patients. In comparison with healthy donors, patients had naive, central memory and Treg TCRB repertoires that appeared more similar.

This clone was detected only a few times. Antigen unknown. The junction had 5 bases not matched to a gene; V was cut back by 2 bases and J by 6 bases. The CDR3 has 15 residues. The germline gives CDR1 SGHRS, CDR2 YFSETQ. Since all of the isolated RNA was reverse transcribed, expressed TCRB transcripts were what got sequenced. Here immunoSEQ multiplex PCR was the method, and the copy in TCRdb shows in-frame clones only, minus some. Of under 250,000 clones listed, 13% to 15% were seen once; the top ten hold around 0.03%. This TCR came from a middle-aged woman in good health. The sequencing input was naive CD4+ T cells from blood. The chain employs TRBV5-1 and TRBJ2-2; 9 bases fit TRBD1. The chain's CDR3 is CASSFGTGFPGELFF. CDR3 DNA sequence: TGCGCCAGCAGCTTCGGGACAGGGTTTCCCGGGGAGCTGTTTTTT. The full variable domain, with the rest looked up from reference TRBV5-1 and TRBJ2-2, is KAGVTQTPRYLIKTRGQQVTLSCSPISGHRSVSWYQQTPGQGLQFLFEYFSETQRNKGNFPGRFSGRQFSNSRSEMNVSTLELGDSALYLCASSFGTGFPGELFFGEGSRLTVL.